What follows describes a single TCR beta chain. Its antigen is unknown. The germline gives CDR1 LGHNA, CDR2 YNFKEQ. V lost 0 bases, J lost 7 bases, and 21 bases lay in between. The CDR3 extends over 17 amino acids. The sample originates from a study of tissue T cells after allogeneic stem cell transplantation. Sequencing was performed with immunoSEQ multiplex PCR; in TCRdb, only in-frame clones are kept and a portion is missing. The repertoire consists of roughly 600 clones, with around 70% occurring once and the leading ten covering 18%. Study-level findings and limits: Motif-based clustering found tissue-specific repertoire signatures shared across patients, though few clones were shared. TCR repertoires tracked anatomic similarity, regardless of disease or transplant status. The study did not identify alloreactive or antigen-specific tissue TCRs, and some clones might be persisting host cells.

Sequencing was performed on duodenal tissue, taken at autopsy. V usage is TRBV4-2 and J usage is TRBJ1-2; D is perhaps TRBD1 (6 bases). This clonotype was obtained from a female patient between 40 and 69 years old with steroid-refractory graft-versus-host disease after an allogeneic stem cell transplant. Some T cells may be provided by the graft donor. CDR3 residues: CASSQDPEGGGVSGYTF. For the CDR3, the DNA is TGTGCCAGCAGCCAAGACCCCGAGGGAGGGGGAGTTAGTGGCTACACCTTC.